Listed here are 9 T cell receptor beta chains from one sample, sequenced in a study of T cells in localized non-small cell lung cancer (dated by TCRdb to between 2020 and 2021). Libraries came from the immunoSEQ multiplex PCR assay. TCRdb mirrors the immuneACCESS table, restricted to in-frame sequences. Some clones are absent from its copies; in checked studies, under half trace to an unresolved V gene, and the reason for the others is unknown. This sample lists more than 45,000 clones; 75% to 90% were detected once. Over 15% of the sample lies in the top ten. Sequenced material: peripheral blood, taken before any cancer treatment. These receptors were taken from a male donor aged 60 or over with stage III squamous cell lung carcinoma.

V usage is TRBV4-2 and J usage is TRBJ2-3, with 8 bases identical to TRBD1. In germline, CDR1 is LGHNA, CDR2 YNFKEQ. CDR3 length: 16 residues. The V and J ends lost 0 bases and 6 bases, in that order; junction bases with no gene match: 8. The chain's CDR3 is CASSQDSGQGLDTQYF. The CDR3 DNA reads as TGTGCCAGCAGCCAAGATTCAGGACAGGGACTCGATACGCAGTATTTT.

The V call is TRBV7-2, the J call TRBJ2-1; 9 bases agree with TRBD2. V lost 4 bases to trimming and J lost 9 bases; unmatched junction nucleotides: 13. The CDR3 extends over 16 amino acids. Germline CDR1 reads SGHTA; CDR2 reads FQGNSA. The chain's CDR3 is CASSSWSSGGRGEQFF. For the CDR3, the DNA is TGTGCCAGCAGCTCCTGGTCGAGCGGGGGGCGAGGTGAGCAGTTCTTC.

The CDR3 DNA reads as TGTGCCAGCAGCGTCAGGGGGCAGGGGGCTTCCTACAATGAGCAGTTCTTC. Translated: CASSVRGQGASYNEQFF. The chain is built from TRBV9 and TRBJ2-1, with 8 bases that match TRBD1. CDR3 size: 17 residues. Per germline, CDR1 SGDLS and CDR2 YYNGEE. Losses at the gene ends were 2 bases for V and 1 base for J; bases not matched to a gene: 8.

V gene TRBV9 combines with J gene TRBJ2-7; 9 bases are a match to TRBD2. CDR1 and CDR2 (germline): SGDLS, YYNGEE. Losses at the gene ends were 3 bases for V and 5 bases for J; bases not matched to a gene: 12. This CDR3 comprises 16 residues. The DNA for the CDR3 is TGTGCCAGCAGCGCCTCCGGGACTAGCTGGAGCGACGAGCAGTACTTC. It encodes CASSASGTSWSDEQYF. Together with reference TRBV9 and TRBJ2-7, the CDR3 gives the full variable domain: DSGVTQTPKHLITATGQRVTLRCSPRSGDLSVYWYQQSLDQGLQFLIQYYNGEERAKGNILERFSAQQFPDLHSELNLSSLELGDSALYFCASSASGTSWSDEQYFGPGTRLTVT.

The CDR3 bases are TGTGCCAGCAGCCCGCAGCCGAGCTCCTACGAGCAGTACTTC. It is translated as CASSPQPSSYEQYF. This sequence joins TRBV7-6 and TRBJ2-7; unclear D gene. The germline CDR1 and CDR2 sequences are SGHVS and FNYEAQ. There are 14 residues in the CDR3. Trimming removed 5 bases at V and 0 bases at J, with 11 bases between.

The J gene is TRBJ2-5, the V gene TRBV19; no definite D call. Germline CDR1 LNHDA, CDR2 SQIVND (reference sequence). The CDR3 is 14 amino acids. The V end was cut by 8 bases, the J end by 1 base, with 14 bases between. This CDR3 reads CASRITAIQETQYF. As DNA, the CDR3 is TGTGCCAGTCGGATTACCGCTATCCAAGAGACCCAGTACTTC.

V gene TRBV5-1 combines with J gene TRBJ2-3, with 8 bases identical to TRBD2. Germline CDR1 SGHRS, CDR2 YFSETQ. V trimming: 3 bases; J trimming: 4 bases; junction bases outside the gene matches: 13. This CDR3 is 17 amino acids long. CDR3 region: CASSSGLGGRRADTQYF. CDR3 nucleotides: TGCGCCAGCAGCTCAGGGCTGGGCGGGAGGCGTGCAGATACGCAGTATTTT.

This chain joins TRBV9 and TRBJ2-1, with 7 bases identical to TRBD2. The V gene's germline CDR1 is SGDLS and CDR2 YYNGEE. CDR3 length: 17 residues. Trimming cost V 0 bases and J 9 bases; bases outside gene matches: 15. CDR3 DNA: TGTGCCAGCAGCGTAGTCCCTAGCGGCCTGAGCCTGGGTGAGCAGTTCTTC. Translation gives CASSVVPSGLSLGEQFF.

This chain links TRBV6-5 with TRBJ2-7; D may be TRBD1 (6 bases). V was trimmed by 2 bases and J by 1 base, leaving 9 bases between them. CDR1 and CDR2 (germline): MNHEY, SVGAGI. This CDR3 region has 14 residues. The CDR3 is CASSYTDRSYEQYF. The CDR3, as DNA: TGTGCCAGCAGTTACACGGACAGATCCTACGAGCAGTACTTC.